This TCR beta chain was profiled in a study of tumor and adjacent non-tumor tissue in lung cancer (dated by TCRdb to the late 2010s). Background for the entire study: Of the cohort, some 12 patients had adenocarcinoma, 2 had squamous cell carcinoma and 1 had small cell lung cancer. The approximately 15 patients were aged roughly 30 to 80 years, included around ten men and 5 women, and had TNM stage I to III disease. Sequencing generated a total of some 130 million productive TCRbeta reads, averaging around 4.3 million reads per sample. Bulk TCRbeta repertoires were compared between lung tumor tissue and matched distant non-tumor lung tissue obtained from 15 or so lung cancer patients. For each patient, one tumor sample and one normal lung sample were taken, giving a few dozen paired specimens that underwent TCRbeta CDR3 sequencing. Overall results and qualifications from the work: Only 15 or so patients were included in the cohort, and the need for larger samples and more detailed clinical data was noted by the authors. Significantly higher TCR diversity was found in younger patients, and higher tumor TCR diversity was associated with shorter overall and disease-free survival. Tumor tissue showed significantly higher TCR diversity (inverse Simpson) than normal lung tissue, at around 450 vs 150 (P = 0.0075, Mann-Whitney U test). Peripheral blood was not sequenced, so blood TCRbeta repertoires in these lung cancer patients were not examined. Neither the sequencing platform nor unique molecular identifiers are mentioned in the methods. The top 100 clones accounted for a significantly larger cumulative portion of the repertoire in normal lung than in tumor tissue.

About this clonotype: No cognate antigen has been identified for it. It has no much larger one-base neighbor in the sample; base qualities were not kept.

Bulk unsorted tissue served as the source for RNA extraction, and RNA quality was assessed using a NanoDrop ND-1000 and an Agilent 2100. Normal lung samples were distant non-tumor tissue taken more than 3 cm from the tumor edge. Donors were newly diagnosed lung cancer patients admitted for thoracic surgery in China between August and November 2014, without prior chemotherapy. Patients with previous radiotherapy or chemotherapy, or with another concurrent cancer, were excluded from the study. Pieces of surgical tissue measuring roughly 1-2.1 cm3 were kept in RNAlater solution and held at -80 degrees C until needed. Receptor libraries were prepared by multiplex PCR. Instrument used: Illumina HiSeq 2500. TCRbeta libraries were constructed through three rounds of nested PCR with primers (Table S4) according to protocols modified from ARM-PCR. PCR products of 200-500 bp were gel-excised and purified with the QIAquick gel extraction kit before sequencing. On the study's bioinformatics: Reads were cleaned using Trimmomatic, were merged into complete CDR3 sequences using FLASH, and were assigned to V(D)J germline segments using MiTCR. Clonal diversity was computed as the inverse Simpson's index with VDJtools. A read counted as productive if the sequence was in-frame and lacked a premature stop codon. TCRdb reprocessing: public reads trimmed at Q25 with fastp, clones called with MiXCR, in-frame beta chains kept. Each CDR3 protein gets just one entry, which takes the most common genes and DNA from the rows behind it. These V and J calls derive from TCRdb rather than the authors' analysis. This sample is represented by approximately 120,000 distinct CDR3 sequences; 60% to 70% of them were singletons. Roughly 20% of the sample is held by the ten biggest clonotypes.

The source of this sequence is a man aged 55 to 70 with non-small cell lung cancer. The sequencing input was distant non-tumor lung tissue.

The CDR3 region reads CASSHLTGENTIYF. The nucleotides are TGCGCCAGCAGCCATTTGACAGGGGAAAACACCATATATTTT. The V and J segments used are TRBV4-1 and TRBJ1-3, with 8 bases matching TRBD1. The CDR3 spans 14 residues, from the cysteine through the phenylalanine. The read is trimmed to its CDR3 DNA, 42 bases read in frame from base 1. After removal of 3 bases from V and 6 bases from J, the junction retains 4 bases not matched to a gene. The germline V gene yields MGHRA for CDR1 and YSYEKL for CDR2.